The 27 T cell receptor beta chains below were found in one sample sequenced in a study of T cells in Graves' hyperthyroidism and ophthalmopathy. Researchers took RNA transcripts and amplified the TCR beta CDR3 regions from them. An initial round of RT-PCR targeting the TCR CDR3 relied on the HTBI primer set. TCRdb itself ran the multiplex PCR reads through MiXCR, one entry per CDR3 protein. Here the sample spans about 270,000 distinct CDR3 sequences, 25% being singletons. Sequencing used blood. The source of these receptors is a man aged 40-49 years with Graves' hyperthyroidism that later progressed to Graves' ophthalmopathy.

This clonotype was recorded many times. This chain connects TRBV12-3 or TRBV12-4 to TRBJ1-2, with D possibly matching TRBD1 (6 bases). The ends were cut back, 5 bases at V and 6 bases at J, with 10 bases in the middle. The length of the CDR3 is 12 residues. CDR3 amino acids: CASSKQGHGYTF. CDR3 DNA sequence: TGTGCCAGCAGTAAGCAGGGGCATGGCTACACCTTC.

The J gene is TRBJ2-5, the V gene TRBV3-1; 8 positions match TRBD1. Germline CDR1 is LGHDT and CDR2 is YNNKEL (reference sequence). The CDR3 has 12 amino acids. The trim removed 5 bases at V and 13 bases at J, leaving 9 bases unmatched. CDR3 loop: CASSTPPGQVYF. The CDR3 DNA reads TGTGCCAGCAGCACCCCACCGGGACAGGTGTACTTC.

V gene TRBV29-1 combines with J gene TRBJ2-7, with D perhaps matching TRBD2 (6 bases). V lost 4 bases, J lost 2 bases, and 18 bases lay in between. CDR1 SQVTM and CDR2 ANQGSEA come from the germline V gene. This CDR3 contains 15 residues. This CDR3 is CSVADPGTPPYEQYF. CDR3 nucleotide sequence: TGCAGCGTTGCTGACCCCGGGACTCCCCCCTACGAGCAGTACTTC.

The rearrangement links TRBV12-3 or TRBV12-4 to TRBJ1-2; D may be TRBD1 (6 bases). V lost 6 bases and J 3 bases, leaving 17 bases between the germline ends. This CDR3 has 15 residues. The CDR3 nucleotides read TGTGCCAGCAGCCCAGCGGGAGGGGGTGACTATGGCTACACCTTC. Encoded protein: CASSPAGGGDYGYTF.

In its sample, this clonotype was seen many times. The chain links TRBV20-1 to TRBJ2-5, with 8 nucleotides matching TRBD2. CDR1 and CDR2 (germline): DFQATT, SNEGSKA (reference sequence). Trimming removed 6 bases from V and 1 base from J; junction bases left unmatched: 7. There are 14 residues in the CDR3. Written as DNA, the CDR3 is TGCAGTGCCGACGGGACTAGGGGCCAAGAGACCCAGTACTTC. Its protein is CSADGTRGQETQYF.

The table lists this clonotype with many counts. The gene calls are TRBV5-1 and TRBJ1-1; no reliable D call. This CDR3 comprises 14 residues. Germline CDR1 reads SGHRS; CDR2 reads YFSETQ. V gave up 2 bases and J gave up 4 bases, with 12 bases separating them. The CDR3 coding sequence is TGCGCCAGCAGCTTACCAGACGACGGCACTGAAGCTTTCTTT. As protein: CASSLPDDGTEAFF.

This clonotype was seen only once. This chain joins TRBV6-1 and TRBJ1-2; possibly TRBD1 for D (6 bases). CDR1 is MNHNS, CDR2 SASEGT, per germline. This CDR3 has 14 amino acids. Trimming took 2 bases from V and 6 from J, leaving 13 bases between them. CDR3 coding DNA: TGTGCCAGCAGTGAACAATACAGGGTACATGGCTACACCTTC. Protein product: CASSEQYRVHGYTF.

V and J are TRBV6-2 or TRBV6-3 and TRBJ1-3; no definite D call. Germline CDR1 MNHEY, CDR2 SVGEGT. The CDR3 loop spans 15 amino acids. Trimming took off 4 bases at V and 0 bases at J, with 10 bases between the two ends. The chain's CDR3 is CASSSIPSSGNTIYF. The CDR3 bases are TGTGCCAGCAGTTCTATACCCAGCTCTGGAAACACCATATATTTT.

This clonotype has at least ten counts. CDR3 sequence: CAISEGQGLYGYTF. CDR3 sequence (DNA): TGTGCCATCAGTGAGGGACAGGGTCTCTATGGCTACACCTTC. The gene calls are TRBV10-3 and TRBJ1-2, with 8 positions matching TRBD1. J was trimmed by 4 bases and V by 2 bases; bases with no gene match: 3. The germline V gene encodes CDR1 ENHRY and CDR2 SYGVKD. The length of the CDR3 is 14 residues.

This clonotype was detected ten times or more. The rearrangement links TRBV19 to TRBJ2-7, with TRBD2 identical over 7 bases. This CDR3 is 14 amino acids long. V was clipped by 5 bases and J by 3 bases; unmatched bases: 7. The germline CDR1 and CDR2 sequences are LNHDA and SQIVND (reference sequence). The CDR3: CASSRGRLNYEQYF. The CDR3 DNA reads as TGTGCCAGTAGTCGCGGGAGACTAAACTACGAGCAGTACTTC. The variable domain in full, with the rest retrieved from reference TRBV19 and TRBJ2-7, is DGGITQSPKYLFRKEGQNVTLSCEQNLNHDAMYWYRQDPGQGLRLIYYSQIVNDFQKGDIAEGYSVSREKKESFPLTVTSAQKNPTAFYLCASSRGRLNYEQYFGPGTRLTVT.

This clonotype showed up many times. V and J are TRBV29-1 and TRBJ2-7, with 13 bases that match TRBD2. This CDR3 region has 16 residues. From germline, CDR1 is SQVTM and CDR2 ANQGSEA. The trim removed 3 bases at V and 4 bases at J, leaving 9 bases unmatched. In nucleotides, the CDR3 is TGCAGCGTTGATACACCTGGACTAGCGGGAGTGTACGAGCAGTACTTC. It is translated as CSVDTPGLAGVYEQYF.

This clonotype was seen at least ten times. The rearrangement links TRBV7-2 to TRBJ2-5; D remains ambiguous. The CDR3 is made up of 13 amino acids. Trimming stripped 5 bases from V and 4 bases from J, with 11 bases between. Germline CDR1 reads SGHTA; CDR2 reads FQGNSA. CDR3 residues: CASSTVAGETQYF. Here the CDR3 DNA reads TGTGCCAGCAGCACCGTGGCTGGAGAGACCCAGTACTTC.

This clonotype was counted at least ten times. The CDR3 region has the DNA TGTGCCAGCAGTAACAGAGGACTTGGAAACACCATATATTTT. It is translated as CASSNRGLGNTIYF. The V gene is TRBV28, the J gene TRBJ1-3; no clear D. Germline V gene lookup returns CDR1 MDHEN and CDR2 SYDVKM. V was pared by 5 bases and J by 3 bases, with 11 bases between. The CDR3 sequence is 14 residues long.

This clonotype was recorded at least ten times. This chain joins TRBV9 and TRBJ2-2; 12 positions agree with TRBD2. CDR1 and CDR2 (germline): SGDLS, YYNGEE. This CDR3 contains 16 residues. With 3 bases clipped from V and 6 bases from J, the junction kept 6 bases outside the gene matches. The CDR3 DNA sequence: TGTGCCAGCAGCGAGCTGACTAGCGGGAGACCCGGGGAGCTGTTTTTT. Residues: CASSELTSGRPGELFF. Using reference TRBV9 and TRBJ2-2 for the parts outside the CDR3, the full variable domain is DSGVTQTPKHLITATGQRVTLRCSPRSGDLSVYWYQQSLDQGLQFLIQYYNGEERAKGNILERFSAQQFPDLHSELNLSSLELGDSALYFCASSELTSGRPGELFFGEGSRLTVL.

Here the CDR3 DNA reads TGTGCCAGCAGTGGGGACAGGGGGCAAAGCGAGCAGTACTTC. It is translated as CASSGDRGQSEQYF. The chain carries TRBV25-1 and TRBJ2-7, with 12 bases that match TRBD1. Germline V gene sequence: CDR1 MGHDK, CDR2 SYGVNS. The CDR3 extends over 14 amino acids. Losses at the gene ends were 4 bases for V and 6 bases for J; bases not matched to a gene: 4.

The sample holds many counts of this clonotype. The chain recombines TRBV7-3 with TRBJ2-5, with 7 nucleotides matching TRBD1. V was pared by 5 bases and J by 6 bases, with 9 bases of the junction left unmatched. The germline V gene encodes CDR1 SGHTA and CDR2 FQGTGA. The CDR3 has 14 residues. CDR3 residues: CASSPRQGIKTQYF. The DNA of the CDR3 is TGTGCCAGCAGCCCAAGACAGGGCATCAAGACCCAGTACTTC.

The chain employs TRBV20-1 and TRBJ2-7, with a possible D match to TRBD2 (6 bases). Germline CDR1 is DFQATT and CDR2 is SNEGSKA (reference sequence). The CDR3 runs to 13 residues. With 6 bases removed from V and 0 bases from J, the gap between germline ends came to 12 bases. DNA for the CDR3: TGCAGTGCCACGGGAGTCCACTCCTACGAGCAGTACTTC. Its protein is CSATGVHSYEQYF.

At least ten counts were recorded for this clonotype. A read error may produce the germline difference seen at one junction end. The chain has TRBV7-7 and TRBJ2-5, with D possibly matching TRBD2 (6 bases). Germline CDR1 is SSHAT and CDR2 is FNYEAQ (reference sequence). CDR3 length equals 17 residues. Written as DNA, the CDR3 is TGTGCTAGCAGCTTAGGAGGGTCACTGGGACCTCAAGAGACCCAGTACTTC. This codes for CASSLGGSLGPQETQYF.

The V gene is TRBV20-1, the J gene TRBJ2-2; D is uncertain. Germline V gene sequence: CDR1 DFQATT, CDR2 SNEGSKA (reference sequence). Trimming took 2 bases from V and 5 from J, leaving 6 bases between them. This CDR3 has 12 amino acids. As DNA, the CDR3 is TGCAGTGCTAGAAGCACGACCGGGGAGCTGTTTTTT. Translation: CSARSTTGELFF.

This clonotype was recorded at least ten times. The V and J genes are TRBV7-3 and TRBJ2-5, with D maybe TRBD2 (5 bases). Per the germline V gene, CDR1 is SGHTA and CDR2 is FQGTGA. The CDR3 sequence is 15 residues long. The V and J ends lost 5 bases and 2 bases respectively, with 15 bases between them. The CDR3 DNA sequence: TGTGCCAGCAGCCAGGTGCCTAGCAAACAAGAGACCCAGTACTTC. Residues: CASSQVPSKQETQYF.

The sample holds many counts of this clonotype. The CDR3 is CASSLVTSGETQYF. The DNA of the CDR3 is TGCGCCAGCAGCTTGGTTACTAGCGGGGAGACCCAGTACTTC. V usage is TRBV5-1 and J usage is TRBJ2-5; TRBD2 matches 9 bases. There are 14 residues in the CDR3. Trimming at V came to 0 bases and at J to 5 bases, leaving 2 bases not matched to a gene. The V gene's germline CDR1 is SGHRS and CDR2 YFSETQ. Full variable domain (remainder filled in from reference TRBV5-1 and TRBJ2-5): KAGVTQTPRYLIKTRGQQVTLSCSPISGHRSVSWYQQTPGQGLQFLFEYFSETQRNKGNFPGRFSGRQFSNSRSEMNVSTLELGDSALYLCASSLVTSGETQYFGPGTRLLVL.

This clonotype was detected a few times. The rearrangement joins TRBV11-2 to TRBJ2-3; D not certain. The CDR3 covers 11 residues. V lost 7 bases and J lost 2, with 4 bases in between. Germline-derived CDR1 and CDR2 are SGHAT and FQNNGV. The CDR3 spells CASTSTDTQYF. The CDR3, as DNA: TGTGCCAGCACCTCCACAGATACGCAGTATTTT.

The chain carries TRBV7-2 and TRBJ1-1; possible D gene TRBD1, 5 bases. Trimming left V 5 bases short and J 7 bases short, with 17 bases between. CDR1 is SGHTA and CDR2 is FQGNSA in the germline V gene. The CDR3 has 14 residues. The CDR3 protein is CASSERGSPNEAFF. CDR3 in DNA: TGTGCCAGCAGCGAGCGGGGCAGCCCTAATGAAGCTTTCTTT.

This clonotype was detected many times. V gene TRBV4-2 combines with J gene TRBJ1-1; D unresolved. CDR3 length: 15 amino acids. The V and J ends lost 1 base and 0 bases respectively, with 9 bases between them. The germline CDR1 and CDR2 sequences are LGHNA and YNFKEQ. CDR3 nucleotide sequence: TGTGCCAGCAGCCAAGTTTCAAGCTTGAACACTGAAGCTTTCTTT. Protein sequence: CASSQVSSLNTEAFF.

This clonotype was seen repeatedly, ten times or more. The V call is TRBV9, the J call TRBJ1-1; D not resolved. CDR1 and CDR2 from the germline V gene are SGDLS and YYNGEE. With 3 bases removed from V and 1 base from J, the gap between germline ends came to 10 bases. This CDR3 has 14 amino acids. As DNA, the CDR3 is TGTGCCAGCAGCGCGCTTTCGGGGAACACTGAAGCTTTCTTT. This sequence encodes CASSALSGNTEAFF.

This clonotype was observed many times. The chain couples TRBV10-3 to TRBJ1-5; TRBD1 matches at 8 bases. The CDR3 covers 16 residues. Per germline, CDR1 ENHRY and CDR2 SYGVKD. Losses at the gene ends were 7 bases for V and 4 bases for J; bases not matched to a gene: 12. In DNA, the CDR3 is TGTGCCATCATGGCCGGGACAGGAGGTCTAAATCAGCCCCAGCATTTT. It is translated as CAIMAGTGGLNQPQHF.

This clonotype was seen at least ten times. This chain joins TRBV30 and TRBJ2-4; TRBD1 might be the D (6 bases). The CDR3 is made up of 13 amino acids. In germline, CDR1 is GTSNPN, CDR2 SVGIG (reference sequence). With 3 bases removed from V and 6 bases from J, the gap between germline ends came to 12 bases. Here the CDR3 reads CAWRIGQTNIQYF. The CDR3 DNA follows: TGTGCCTGGAGGATAGGACAGACAAACATTCAGTACTTC. The complete variable domain, with remaining parts taken from reference TRBV30 and TRBJ2-4, reads SQTIHQWPATLVQPVGSPLSLECTVEGTSNPNLYWYRQAAGRGLQLLFYSVGIGQISSEVPQNLSASRPQDRQFILSSKKLLLSDSGFYLCAWRIGQTNIQYFGAGTRLSVL.